This paragraph reports one T cell receptor beta chain. Its antigen is undetermined. The data were taken from a study of cytomegalovirus exposure and HLA in healthy donors. Study details: Earlier sequencing of 200 million or so T cells yielded around 100 million unique TCR beta sequences. Within an early data release were around 87 million unique TCRs drawn from HLA-typed donors.

Primers for the PCR totalled 60 Vbeta and 13 Jbeta. Assay used: immunoSEQ multiplex PCR; TCRdb lists only in-frame clones, some missing. The repertoire includes 110,000 to 150,000 clones, around 80% of them detected once, and 2.5% to 3% sits in the top ten. Study-wide results and caveats: Available immune exposure information covered CMV serostatus only.

The CDR3 is made up of 18 amino acids. Germline V gene data show CDR1 as LNHDA and CDR2 as SQIVND (reference sequence). J was trimmed by 7 bases and V by 5 bases; bases with no gene match: 17. This sequence was found in a female donor in good health and CMV-seronegative. Material: PBMCs. The J gene is TRBJ2-2, the V gene TRBV19, with TRBD1 matching 9 bases. This CDR3 is CASSPTDRGLRSVGELFF. CDR3 bases: TGTGCCAGTAGTCCGACGGACAGGGGTTTAAGGTCGGTCGGGGAGCTGTTTTTT. The whole variable domain, remainder taken from reference TRBV19 and TRBJ2-2, is DGGITQSPKYLFRKEGQNVTLSCEQNLNHDAMYWYRQDPGQGLRLIYYSQIVNDFQKGDIAEGYSVSREKKESFPLTVTSAQKNPTAFYLCASSPTDRGLRSVGELFFGEGSRLTVL.